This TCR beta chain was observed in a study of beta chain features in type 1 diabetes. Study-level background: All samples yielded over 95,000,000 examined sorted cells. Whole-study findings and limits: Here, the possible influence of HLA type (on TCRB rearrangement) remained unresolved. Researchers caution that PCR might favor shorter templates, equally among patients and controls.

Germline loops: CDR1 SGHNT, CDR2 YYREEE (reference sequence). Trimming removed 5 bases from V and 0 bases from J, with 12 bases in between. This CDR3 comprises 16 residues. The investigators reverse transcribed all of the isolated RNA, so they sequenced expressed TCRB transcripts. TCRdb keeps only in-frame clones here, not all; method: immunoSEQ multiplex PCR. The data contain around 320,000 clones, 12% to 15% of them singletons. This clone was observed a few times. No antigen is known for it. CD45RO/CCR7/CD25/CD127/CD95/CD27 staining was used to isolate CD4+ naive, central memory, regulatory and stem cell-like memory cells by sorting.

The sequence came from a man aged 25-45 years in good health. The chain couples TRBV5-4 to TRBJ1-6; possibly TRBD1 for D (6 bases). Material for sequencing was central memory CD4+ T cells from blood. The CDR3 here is CASSTGQRSYNSPLHF. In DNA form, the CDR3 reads TGTGCCAGCAGTACTGGACAGCGCTCCTATAATTCACCCCTCCACTTT. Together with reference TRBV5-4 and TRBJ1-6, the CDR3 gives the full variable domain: ETGVTQSPTHLIKTRGQQVTLRCSSQSGHNTVSWYQQALGQGPQFIFQYYREEENGRGNFPPRFSGLQFPNYSSELNVNALELDDSALYLCASSTGQRSYNSPLHFGNGTRLTVT.